The 24 T cell receptor beta chains below all came from one sample that was sequenced in a study of blood T cell repertoires in COVID-19. Using immunoSEQ multiplex PCR, the repertoire was profiled, and TCRdb retains in-frame clones only, with some absent. The sample records approximately 280,000 clones, roughly 90% being singletons. The sample taken for sequencing was peripheral blood. The receptor source for this set is a man in his forties or fifties with acute or convalescent COVID-19.

The V and J genes are TRBV6-1 and TRBJ1-4, with D possibly matching TRBD1 (5 bases). Deletions cut 3 bases from V and 0 bases from J, with 14 bases between. The length of the CDR3 is 17 residues. Germline loops: CDR1 MNHNS, CDR2 SASEGT. CDR3 DNA sequence: TGTGCCAGCAGTGACTATCGGGGGGAGTCAACTAATGAAAAACTGTTTTTT. Amino acids: CASSDYRGESTNEKLFF.

This chain connects TRBV19 to TRBJ1-1; D is unclear. Germline V gene sequence: CDR1 LNHDA, CDR2 SQIVND (reference sequence). The CDR3 has 13 residues. V was trimmed by 5 bases and J by 4 bases, leaving 11 bases between them. In DNA form, the CDR3 reads TGTGCCAGTAGTCCGGGATATGGCACTGAAGCTTTCTTT. Its translation: CASSPGYGTEAFF.

There are a few counts of this clone. This chain connects TRBV3-1 (or the pseudogene TRBV3-2) to TRBJ1-5; 10 bases agree with TRBD1. With 4 bases clipped from V and 6 bases from J, the junction kept 15 bases outside the gene matches. This CDR3 comprises 18 residues. The germline CDR1 and CDR2 sequences are LGHDT and YNNKEL (reference sequence). CDR3 coding DNA: TGTGCCAGCAGCCCTCTCCCCCCGGGACAGGGGTACGGTCAGCCCCAGCATTTT. It codes for CASSPLPPGQGYGQPQHF.

This clone was observed once. This rearrangement joins TRBV30 to TRBJ1-1; 7 bases agree with TRBD1. V lost 3 bases to trimming and J lost 4 bases; unmatched junction nucleotides: 8. The CDR3 has 14 residues. Germline V gene sequence: CDR1 GTSNPN, CDR2 SVGIG (reference sequence). CDR3 in DNA: TGTGCCTGGAGAAATACAGGGGAATCCACTGAAGCTTTCTTT. Its translation is CAWRNTGESTEAFF.

V usage is TRBV5-1 and J usage is TRBJ2-7, with unresolved D. This CDR3 region has 13 residues. Trimming cost V 5 bases and J 0 bases, with 9 bases left between them. Germline V gene data show CDR1 as SGHRS and CDR2 as YFSETQ. The CDR3 loop reads CASRETSSYEQYF. Here the CDR3 DNA reads TGCGCCAGCAGGGAGACTTCCTCCTACGAGCAGTACTTC.

This clone was counted between two and nine times. The rearrangement joins TRBV29-1 to TRBJ2-7; 9 bases align to TRBD1. The CDR3 contains 13 residues. Trimming took 7 bases from V and 6 from J; bases not matched to a gene: 10. Germline values: CDR1 SQVTM, CDR2 ANQGSEA. CDR3 in amino acids: CSARDREGGEQYF. The DNA for the CDR3 is TGCAGCGCCCGGGACAGGGAGGGGGGCGAGCAGTACTTC.

This clone was observed once. The chain employs TRBV2 and TRBJ2-2; 9 nucleotides agree with TRBD1. From germline, CDR1 is SNHLY and CDR2 FYNNEI. J gave up 7 bases and V 6 bases, and 3 bases lay outside the gene matches. The CDR3 sequence is 13 residues long. CDR3 nucleotides: TGTGCCAGCAGGGGACAGGGTGACGGGGAGCTGTTTTTT. Translating it yields CASRGQGDGELFF.

In this sample, this clone turned up once. J is TRBJ1-5 and V is TRBV6-5; 9 nucleotides match TRBD1. Per the germline V gene, CDR1 is MNHEY and CDR2 is SVGAGI. The CDR3 is made up of 14 amino acids. V lost 4 bases, J lost 5 bases, and 3 bases stayed unmatched. The CDR3 sequence is CASSFRQGDQPQHF. CDR3 nucleotide sequence: TGTGCCAGCAGTTTTAGACAGGGGGATCAGCCCCAGCATTTT.

This clone was seen a single time. The chain recombines TRBV6-4 with TRBJ1-2; maybe TRBD1 (5 bases). Deletions cut 3 bases from V and 2 bases from J, with 7 bases between. This CDR3 region has 13 residues. Germline CDR1 MRHNA, CDR2 SNTAGT. The CDR3 region is CASSEGRNYGYTF. The CDR3 nucleotides are TGTGCCAGCAGTGAGGGGCGGAACTATGGCTACACCTTC.

The V and J genes are TRBV30 and TRBJ1-1; no clear D gene. This CDR3 is built from 14 residues. V dropped 8 bases and J dropped 1 base, with 17 bases sitting between them. Germline V CDR1 and CDR2: GTSNPN, SVGIG (reference sequence). CDR3: CARISGKANTEAFF. The CDR3 region has the DNA TGTGCCCGAATCTCCGGGAAAGCGAACACTGAAGCTTTCTTT.

The V gene is TRBV10-2, the J gene TRBJ1-5; a weak D match, TRBD1 (6 bases). Trimming stripped 10 bases from V and 6 bases from J, with 19 bases between. This CDR3 is built from 14 residues. Germline CDR1 and CDR2: WSHSY and SAAADI. CDR3 nucleotides: TGCGCCACCTCACGGGGGGCGGGAGGTCAGCCCCAGCATTTT. This codes for CATSRGAGGQPQHF.

The V gene is TRBV4-1, the J gene TRBJ2-3, with 8 bases aligning to TRBD2. The CDR3 covers 18 residues. Trimming removed 0 bases from V and 2 bases from J; junction bases left unmatched: 10. CDR1 and CDR2 from the germline V gene are MGHRA and YSYEKL. This CDR3 is CASSQDPLSSGITDTQYF. CDR3 coding DNA: TGCGCCAGCAGCCAAGATCCGTTAAGTAGCGGGATCACAGATACGCAGTATTTT.

This clone was detected once. The V and J genes are TRBV3-1 (or the pseudogene TRBV3-2) and TRBJ2-5; possibly TRBD2 for D (6 bases). This CDR3 spans 17 amino acids. Per germline, CDR1 LGHDT and CDR2 YNNKEL (reference sequence). The V end was cut by 3 bases, the J end by 4 bases, with 21 bases between. In DNA, the CDR3 is TGTGCCAGCAGCCAGTATAGCGGTCGACGTGCGGGAGAGACCCAGTACTTC. Its protein product is CASSQYSGRRAGETQYF.

The chain links TRBV6-5 to TRBJ1-6, with TRBD1 matching over 8 bases. In germline, CDR1 is MNHEY, CDR2 SVGAGI. This CDR3 has 15 residues. V lost 7 bases, J lost 5 bases, and 7 bases stayed unmatched. CDR3 region: CASTVGQANNSPLHF. The CDR3 DNA sequence: TGTGCCAGCACCGTGGGACAGGCGAATAATTCACCCCTCCACTTT.

This clone was counted a single time. The gene calls are TRBV5-1 and TRBJ2-1, with D possibly TRBD2 on 5 matching bases. CDR1 is SGHRS, CDR2 YFSETQ, per germline. Trimming pared 2 bases from V and 4 bases from J, leaving 13 bases between. The CDR3 runs to 15 residues. CDR3 protein: CASSFLAGSYNEQFF. The DNA for the CDR3 is TGCGCCAGCAGCTTTTTGGCGGGTTCGTACAATGAGCAGTTCTTC.

The chain links TRBV19 to TRBJ1-6; 8 bases match TRBD1. V shed 5 bases, J shed 3 bases, and the junction held 9 bases outside the gene matches. The germline V gene has CDR1 LNHDA and CDR2 SQIVND (reference sequence). This CDR3 is 17 amino acids long. The CDR3 nucleotides are TGTGCCAGTAGTCCCGGACAGGGCCTTTTCTATAATTCACCCCTCCACTTT. Translation gives CASSPGQGLFYNSPLHF.

This clone occurred a few times. The DNA for the CDR3 is TGTGCCAGCAGCTGGACAGGGGCGGCGAGAAATGAGCAGTTCTTC. It is translated as CASSWTGAARNEQFF. V gene TRBV7-9 combines with J gene TRBJ2-1; 9 positions match TRBD1. CDR1 and CDR2 from the germline V gene are SEHNR and FQNEAQ (reference sequence). Trimming removed 4 bases from V and 7 bases from J; junction bases left unmatched: 8. CDR3 length: 15 amino acids. Using reference TRBV7-9 and TRBJ2-1 for the parts outside the CDR3, the full variable domain is DTGVSQNPRHKITKRGQNVTFRCDPISEHNRLYWYRQTLGQGPEFLTYFQNEAQLEKSRLLSDRFSAERPKGSFSTLEIQRTEQGDSAMYLCASSWTGAARNEQFFGPGTRLTVL.

The gene calls are TRBV27 and TRBJ1-6; D not certain. V was pared by 6 bases and J by 10 bases, with 13 bases between. This CDR3 contains 13 residues. Germline V gene lookup returns CDR1 MNHEY and CDR2 SMNVEV (reference sequence). CDR3: CASRLGGRSPLHF. CDR3 nucleotides: TGTGCCAGCAGACTAGGCGGACGATCACCCCTCCACTTT.

This rearrangement joins TRBV20-1 to TRBJ1-1; D is unresolved. The CDR3 covers 11 residues. Trimming took 5 bases from V and 1 from J, leaving 5 bases between them. CDR1 is DFQATT, CDR2 SNEGSKA, per germline (reference sequence). The CDR3 reads CSARGNTEAFF. The CDR3 region has the DNA TGCAGTGCTCGGGGGAACACTGAAGCTTTCTTT.

V is TRBV7-2 and J is TRBJ1-2; the D is unclear. V was cut by 5 bases and J by 8 bases, with 12 bases left in between. Looked up from germline, CDR1 is SGHTA and CDR2 is FQGNSA. The CDR3 covers 12 residues. The CDR3 DNA reads as TGTGCCAGCAGCACCGGCCCGGGAGGCTACACCTTC. This translates into CASSTGPGGYTF. Complete variable domain (other parts from reference TRBV7-2 and TRBJ1-2): GAGVSQSPSNKVTEKGKDVELRCDPISGHTALYWYRQSLGQGLEFLIYFQGNSAPDKSGLPSDRFSAERTGGSVSTLTIQRTQQEDSAVYLCASSTGPGGYTFGSGTRLTVV.

J is TRBJ2-1 and V is TRBV19; 13 bases are a match to TRBD2. With V trimmed by 3 bases and J by 5 bases, 4 bases remained unmatched. CDR1 LNHDA and CDR2 SQIVND come from the germline V gene (reference sequence). The CDR3 has 16 residues. The CDR3 DNA is TGTGCCAGTAGTATTGTGGGACTAGCGGGACACAATGAGCAGTTCTTC. It translates to CASSIVGLAGHNEQFF.

The chain recombines TRBV6-1 with TRBJ1-1, with 9 bases lining up with TRBD1. The V gene's germline CDR1 is MNHNS and CDR2 SASEGT. This CDR3 is 14 amino acids long. V dropped 6 bases and J dropped 5; count of bases not matched to a gene: 7. Written as DNA, the CDR3 is TGTGCCAGCAGGAAGGGACAGGGAAAGACTGAAGCTTTCTTT. Translating gives CASRKGQGKTEAFF.

This chain uses TRBV5-5 with TRBJ2-2; 8 bases align to TRBD1. With V trimmed by 4 bases and J by 3 bases, 11 bases remained unmatched. There are 17 residues in the CDR3. Per germline, CDR1 SGHKS and CDR2 YYEKEE (reference sequence). CDR3 protein: CASSQIIQGVDTGELFF. The DNA for the CDR3 is TGTGCCAGCAGCCAAATCATACAGGGGGTCGACACCGGGGAGCTGTTTTTT.

The chain uses TRBV6-5 and TRBJ2-2, with a tentative D call TRBD1 (6 bases). Germline CDR1 MNHEY, CDR2 SVGAGI. The CDR3 is made up of 12 amino acids. V was pared by 9 bases and J by 6 bases, with 11 bases between. CDR3 in DNA: TGTGCCAGTGGACAGTTCCCCGGGGAGCTGTTTTTT. Amino acid sequence: CASGQFPGELFF.